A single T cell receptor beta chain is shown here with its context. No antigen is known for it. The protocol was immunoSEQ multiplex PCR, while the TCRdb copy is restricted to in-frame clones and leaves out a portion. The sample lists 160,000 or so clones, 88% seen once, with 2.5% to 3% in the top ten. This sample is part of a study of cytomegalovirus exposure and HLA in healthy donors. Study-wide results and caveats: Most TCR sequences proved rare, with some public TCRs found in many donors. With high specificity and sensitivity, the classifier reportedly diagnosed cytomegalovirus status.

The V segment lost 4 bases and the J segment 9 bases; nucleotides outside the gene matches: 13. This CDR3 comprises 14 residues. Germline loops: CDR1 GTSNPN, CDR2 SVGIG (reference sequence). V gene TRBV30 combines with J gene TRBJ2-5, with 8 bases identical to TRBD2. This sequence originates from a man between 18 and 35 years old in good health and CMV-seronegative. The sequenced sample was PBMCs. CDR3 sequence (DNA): TGTGCCTGGAACGTTAAGCGGGGGCAGTGGTCCCAGTACTTC. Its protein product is CAWNVKRGQWSQYF.